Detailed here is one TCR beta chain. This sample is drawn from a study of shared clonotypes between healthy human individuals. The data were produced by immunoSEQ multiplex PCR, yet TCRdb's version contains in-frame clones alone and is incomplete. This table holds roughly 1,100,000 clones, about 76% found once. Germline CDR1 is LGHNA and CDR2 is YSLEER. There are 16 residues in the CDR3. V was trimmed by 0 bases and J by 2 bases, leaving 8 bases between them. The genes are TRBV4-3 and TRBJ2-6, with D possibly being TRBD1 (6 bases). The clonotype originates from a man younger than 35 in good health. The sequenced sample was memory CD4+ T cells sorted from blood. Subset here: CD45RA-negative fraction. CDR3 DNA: TGCGCCAGCAGCCAAGATAGGACAGCTGGGGCCAACGTCCTGACTTTC. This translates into CASSQDRTAGANVLTF.